Shown below are 9 T cell receptor beta chains from a single sample sequenced in a study of OX40 agonist ivuxolimab in advanced cancers. This table comes from immunoSEQ multiplex PCR, and its TCRdb copy is limited to in-frame clones, with some not included. The table shows about 80,000 clones, with about 85% occurring only once. Sample: CD4+ or CD8+ T cells sorted from blood, taken in a trial of the OX40 agonist ivuxolimab. These receptors were taken from an adult with an advanced solid tumor such as melanoma, head and neck, liver or kidney cancer.

This clone appeared a single time. The chain joins TRBV5-1 to TRBJ1-2, with D possibly being TRBD1 (6 bases). This CDR3 contains 13 residues. From germline, CDR1 is SGHRS and CDR2 YFSETQ. Deletions cut 0 bases from V and 3 bases from J, with 6 bases between. The CDR3 bases are TGCGCCAGCAGCTTGGGACAGGACTATGGCTACACCTTC. Translation gives CASSLGQDYGYTF.

This rearrangement joins TRBV18 to TRBJ2-5; TRBD2 might be the D (6 bases). Germline V gives CDR1 KGHSH, CDR2 LQKENI. The CDR3 is made up of 16 amino acids. The ends were cut back, 4 bases at V and 4 bases at J, with 19 bases in the middle. CDR3 region: CASSQVGQGAGETQYF. DNA for the CDR3: TGTGCCAGCTCACAAGTTGGCCAGGGAGCGGGAGAGACCCAGTACTTC.

In its sample, this clone was seen a few times. The chain uses TRBV7-2 and TRBJ2-7; 7 bases map to TRBD1. Trimming took 3 bases from V and 6 from J; bases not matched to a gene: 8. Germline-derived CDR1 and CDR2 are SGHTA and FQGNSA. The CDR3 loop spans 14 amino acids. CDR3 sequence: CASSLTGTLGEQYF. Here the CDR3 DNA reads TGTGCCAGCAGCTTGACAGGGACCCTCGGCGAGCAGTACTTC.

The chain has TRBV6-5 and TRBJ1-5, with D possibly TRBD1 on 6 matching bases. The ends were cut back, 6 bases at V and 7 bases at J, with 16 bases in the middle. This CDR3 has 14 residues. Germline CDR1 MNHEY, CDR2 SVGAGI. In nucleotides, the CDR3 is TGTGCCAGCAGCCCCCAGGGGTTCGAGCAGCCCCAGCATTTT. The encoded protein is CASSPQGFEQPQHF.

V and J are TRBV6-1 and TRBJ1-2, with a weak D call TRBD1 (5 bases). V lost 5 bases and J 0 bases, leaving 10 bases between the germline ends. Germline values: CDR1 MNHNS, CDR2 SASEGT. This CDR3 comprises 14 residues. The CDR3 protein is CASSRDASNYGYTF. The CDR3 DNA reads as TGTGCCAGCAGTCGGGACGCCTCTAACTATGGCTACACCTTC.

The gene calls are TRBV5-1 and TRBJ1-2; 11 nucleotides agree with TRBD1. CDR1 SGHRS and CDR2 YFSETQ come from the germline V gene. V lost 5 bases to trimming and J lost 7 bases; unmatched junction nucleotides: 7. The CDR3 runs 14 residues. The CDR3 sequence: CASRLRDRGSGYTF. The CDR3 DNA follows: TGCGCCAGCAGACTAAGGGACAGGGGGTCTGGCTACACCTTC.

The genes are TRBV11-2 and TRBJ2-2, with D unclear. From germline, CDR1 is SGHAT and CDR2 FQNNGV. The CDR3 is 16 residues long. The V gene lost 1 base and the J gene lost 6 bases, with 15 bases spanning the gap. As DNA, the CDR3 is TGTGCCAGCAGCTTAGGGGCCTCGGTATACGCCGGGGAGCTGTTTTTT. The encoded protein is CASSLGASVYAGELFF.

The chain has TRBV5-4 and TRBJ2-5; TRBD1 matches 7 bases. Per the germline V gene, CDR1 is SGHNT and CDR2 is YYREEE (reference sequence). The CDR3 runs 14 residues. V lost 4 bases and J lost 0; bases outside the gene matches: 3. The CDR3 DNA follows: TGTGCCAGCAGCGCTGGGACAGACCAAGAGACCCAGTACTTC. It translates to CASSAGTDQETQYF.

This chain uses TRBV19 with TRBJ2-3, with 7 bases identical to TRBD1. The CDR3 runs 14 residues. J lost 5 bases, V lost 6 bases, and 8 bases had no gene match. Germline loops: CDR1 LNHDA, CDR2 SQIVND (reference sequence). The CDR3, as DNA: TGTGCCAGTAGCACGACAGGGATTAAAGATACGCAGTATTTT. Protein product: CASSTTGIKDTQYF.